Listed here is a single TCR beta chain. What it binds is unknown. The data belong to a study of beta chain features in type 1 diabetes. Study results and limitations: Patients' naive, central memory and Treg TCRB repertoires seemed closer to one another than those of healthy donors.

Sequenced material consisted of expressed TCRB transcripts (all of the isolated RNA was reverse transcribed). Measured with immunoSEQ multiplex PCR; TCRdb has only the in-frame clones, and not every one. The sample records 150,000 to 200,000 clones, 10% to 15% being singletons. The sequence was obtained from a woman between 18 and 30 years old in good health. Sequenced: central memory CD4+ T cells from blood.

CDR3 sequence: CASSNAKTASSSYNEQFF. Written as DNA, the CDR3 is TGTGCCAGCAGCAACGCCAAGACGGCGTCTAGCTCCTACAATGAGCAGTTCTTC. The gene calls are TRBV11-3 and TRBJ2-1; no clear D. CDR1 and CDR2 (germline): SGHNT, YENEEA. The V gene lost 5 bases and the J gene lost 0 bases, with 20 bases spanning the gap. The CDR3 spans 18 residues. Together with reference TRBV11-3 and TRBJ2-1, the CDR3 gives the full variable domain: EAGVVQSPRYKIIEKKQPVAFWCNPISGHNTLYWYLQNLGQGPELLIRYENEEAVDDSQLPKDRFSAERLKGVDSTLKIQPAELGDSAVYLCASSNAKTASSSYNEQFFGPGTRLTVL.